This T cell receptor beta chain appears in the sequencing data of a study of T cell responses to AZD1222 COVID-19 vaccine. Concerning this clone itself: Its antigen is unknown. At one end the junction does not follow the germline gene, possibly because of a read error.

The CDR3 is made up of 13 amino acids. Germline CDR1 SSHAT, CDR2 FNYEAQ (reference sequence). Findings of the study overall: Scientists sampled the repertoires only once the peak T cell response had passed. Just a handful of people given AZD1222 tested seropositive at baseline. Vaccination with two AZD1222 doses was followed by a rise in Spike-specific TCR breadth and depth.

Using immunoSEQ multiplex PCR, the repertoire was profiled, and TCRdb retains in-frame clones only, with some absent. The top ten hold over 1.5% of the sample, which has about 210,000 clones, approximately 94% seen once. The sequence was collected from an adult who received the MenACWY meningococcal vaccine as a control. Sequenced material: peripheral blood, taken 28 days after the second dose of the MenACWY control vaccine. The V call is TRBV7-7, the J call TRBJ2-7; 7 bases match TRBD2. DNA of the CDR3: TGTGCTAGCAGCCTAGCGGATAAGTACGAGCAGTACTTC. Translating gives CASSLADKYEQYF.